This TCR beta chain originates from a study of T-cell reconstitution after alpha-beta-depleted transplantation in children. On this clonotype itself: The junction shows a germline mismatch at one end, possibly a read error.

The library targeted TCRbeta and was prepared with unique molecular identifiers. TCRdb called the PCR reads again in MiXCR, with one record for every CDR3 protein. In the table there are around 960,000 distinct CDR3 sequences, roughly 29% of which are singletons. Per the germline V gene, CDR1 is DFQATT and CDR2 is SNEGSKA (reference sequence). CDR3 length: 17 amino acids. The receptor was derived from a boy younger than two who had a stem cell transplant for SCID, so the T cells may come from the graft donor. The sample in question was PBMCs, mostly from graft donor cells, obtained 360 days after TCRalphabeta/CD19-depleted stem cell transplant. The chain recombines TRBV20-1 with TRBJ2-3; 16 bases agree with TRBD2. The CDR3 DNA follows: TGCTGTGCTAGTAAGGGGACTAGCGGGGGGGAAACAGATACGCAGTATTTT. Encoded protein: CCASKGTSGGETDTQYF.